This section outlines one TCR beta chain sequence together with its context. CDR1 is MDHEN and CDR2 is SYDVKM in the germline V gene. V shed 4 bases and J 2 bases; nucleotides not matched to a gene: 14. The CDR3 sequence is 17 residues long. This specimen belongs to a study of graft-versus-host responses after intestinal transplantation. The plating included about 200,000 irradiated, violet-dye-labeled stimulator cells together with about 200,000 CFSE-labeled responder cells. Repertoires were generated with immunoSEQ multiplex PCR, while TCRdb's copy carries only in-frame clones and drops some. Here the sample spans about 12,000 clones, 35% being singletons.

This chain links TRBV28 with TRBJ2-7; 7 bases are shared with TRBD1. The sample consisted of alloreactive CD8+ T cells from a mixed lymphocyte reaction culture, taken before intestinal transplant. The subset is: CFSE-low proliferating T cells sorted from approximately six-day pre-transplant mixed lymphocyte reaction (GvH or HvG direction). This TCR was sampled from a human patient who received an intestinal transplant. As DNA, the CDR3 is TGTGCCAGCAGTTCACTCATTCACGGGACAGCACCCTACGAGCAGTACTTC. Its protein is CASSSLIHGTAPYEQYF.